This paragraph reports one T cell receptor beta chain. Its antigen remains unknown. CD45RO-negative, CCR7-selected cells formed the naive CD8 fraction, which excluded terminally differentiated effector memory CD45RA+ cells. Nashville, Tennessee was home to all donors, who were Caucasian adults. This specimen belongs to a study of shared clonotypes between healthy human individuals. At the level of the study: The donor pool was made up of two women and three men aged 18 to 49.

The study, taken as a whole, reports: The study drew on few donors, limiting represented genetic and exposure-history diversity. Researchers found naive subsets generally carried larger estimated richness than memory subsets.

This CDR3 comprises 14 residues. Germline-derived CDR1 and CDR2 are SQVTM and ANQGSEA. V lost 6 bases to trimming and J lost 4 bases, with 17 bases between them. The repertoire was sequenced with immunoSEQ multiplex PCR; TCRdb's copy has only in-frame clones and lacks some. This sample yields under 2,000,000 clones, of which approximately 94% are seen a single time; 0.95% to 1.5% belongs to the top ten. The material sequenced was naive CD8+ T cells sorted from blood. V gene TRBV29-1 combines with J gene TRBJ2-3; possibly TRBD1 or TRBD2 for D (5 bases each). The receptor comes from a man aged 18 to 29 in good health. The CDR3: CSVPVTVSADTQYF. The CDR3 nucleotides are TGCAGCGTGCCCGTGACAGTTAGCGCAGATACGCAGTATTTT.